The next 11 T cell receptor beta chains were all read from a single sample in a study of cytomegalovirus exposure and HLA in healthy donors. The primer mix had 60 Vbeta and 13 Jbeta primers. Using immunoSEQ multiplex PCR, the repertoire was profiled, and TCRdb retains in-frame clones only, with some absent. The sample yields more than 95,000 clones, around 82% seen once. The sample consisted of PBMCs. The receptors originated from a woman aged 40-49 years in good health and CMV-seropositive.

The chain combines TRBV30 with TRBJ2-3; the match to TRBD2 covers 14 bases. V shed 3 bases, J shed 5 bases, and the junction held 4 bases outside the gene matches. Germline V CDR1 and CDR2: GTSNPN, SVGIG (reference sequence). This CDR3 has 15 amino acids. The CDR3 DNA follows: TGTGCCTGGAGGCGGGGACTAGCGGGAGTAGATACGCAGTATTTT. This translates into CAWRRGLAGVDTQYF.

V and J are TRBV5-1 and TRBJ2-7; 7 bases line up with TRBD2. CDR1 SGHRS and CDR2 YFSETQ come from the germline V gene. This CDR3 region has 15 residues. J was trimmed by 2 bases and V by 0 bases; bases with no gene match: 5. CDR3 nucleotides: TGCGCCAGCAGCTTGGGGGCGGGAGCGGCCTACGAGCAGTACTTC. Protein: CASSLGAGAAYEQYF.

This clone appeared once. The chain is built from TRBV5-1 and TRBJ2-2; the match to TRBD2 covers 7 bases. The V and J ends lost 4 bases and 1 base, in that order; junction bases with no gene match: 1. This CDR3 has 14 residues. Germline V lookup: CDR1 SGHRS, CDR2 YFSETQ. The CDR3 DNA reads TGCGCCAGCAGCCCTAGCGGGAACACCGGGGAGCTGTTTTTT. Translated, it gives CASSPSGNTGELFF.

The V gene is TRBV5-1, the J gene TRBJ2-1; 8 positions match TRBD1. Germline assignment: CDR1 SGHRS and CDR2 YFSETQ. CDR3 size: 19 residues. Trimming at V came to 4 bases and at J to 0 bases, leaving 15 bases not matched to a gene. The CDR3 DNA sequence: TGCGCCAGCAGCCAACCCGGGACAGGTTCTTCTAGCTCCTACAATGAGCAGTTCTTC. As protein: CASSQPGTGSSSSYNEQFF.

This clone was recorded once. The gene calls are TRBV5-1 and TRBJ2-2, with TRBD1 identical over 7 bases. V lost 4 bases, J lost 5 bases, and 8 bases stayed unmatched. The CDR3 totals 15 residues. Germline CDR1 SGHRS, CDR2 YFSETQ. The CDR3 reads CASSKDRPGTGELFF. The CDR3 DNA reads TGCGCCAGCAGCAAGGACAGGCCGGGGACCGGGGAGCTGTTTTTT.

V usage is TRBV4-1 and J usage is TRBJ2-7; D possibly corresponds to TRBD2 (5 bases). Looked up from germline, CDR1 is MGHRA and CDR2 is YSYEKL. V was cut by 3 bases and J by 6 bases, with 9 bases left in between. The CDR3 length is 12 residues. The CDR3 region is CASSQILGEQYF. The CDR3 DNA reads as TGCGCCAGCAGCCAGATACTAGGCGAGCAGTACTTC.

This rearrangement joins TRBV5-1 to TRBJ2-5; 11 nucleotides line up with TRBD1. The germline gives CDR1 SGHRS, CDR2 YFSETQ. The length of the CDR3 is 16 residues. V dropped 0 bases and J dropped 7; count of bases not matched to a gene: 8. CDR3 in amino acids: CASSLVRTGGEGTQYF. The CDR3 coding sequence is TGCGCCAGCAGCTTGGTGAGGACAGGGGGCGAGGGGACCCAGTACTTC.

The J gene is TRBJ2-7, the V gene TRBV27; 7 bases align to TRBD1. This CDR3 contains 13 residues. Germline assignment: CDR1 MNHEY and CDR2 SMNVEV (reference sequence). V gave up 5 bases and J gave up 2 bases; unmatched junction bases: 3. The CDR3 bases are TGTGCCAGCAGTAAAGGGACAGCCTACGAGCAGTACTTC. Its protein product is CASSKGTAYEQYF.

This clone was detected only a few times. This sequence joins TRBV9 and TRBJ1-2; no definite D call. Germline-derived CDR1 and CDR2 are SGDLS and YYNGEE. Trimming removed 4 bases at V and 7 bases at J, with 14 bases between. This CDR3 is 13 amino acids long. CDR3 residues: CASSPSAELGYTF. CDR3 sequence (DNA): TGTGCCAGCAGCCCCAGCGCAGAGCTTGGCTACACCTTC.

The V and J genes are TRBV4-1 and TRBJ1-2, with D perhaps TRBD1 (6 bases). Between the trimmed V and J ends, which lost 1 base and 6 bases, there was a span of 12 bases. Per germline, CDR1 MGHRA and CDR2 YSYEKL. The CDR3 sequence is 14 residues long. For the CDR3, the DNA is TGCGCCAGCAGCCAAGGGACAGTCGGTGATGGCTACACCTTC. It translates to CASSQGTVGDGYTF.

A remark on this clone: Within the sample, other DNA sequences also encode this same CDR3. The rearrangement joins TRBV6-5 to TRBJ2-5, with D perhaps TRBD1 (5 bases). The CDR3 is 14 amino acids. V was clipped by 6 bases and J by 1 base, with 12 bases between them. In germline, CDR1 is MNHEY, CDR2 SVGAGI. The DNA for the CDR3 is TGTGCCAGCAGCTACAGCCAGGGCCAAGAGACCCAGTACTTC. This sequence encodes CASSYSQGQETQYF.